One and the same sample provided the 18 T cell receptor beta chains below, sequenced in a study of identical twins. MiXCR, applied by TCRdb to the 5' RACE reads, yields one record per CDR3 protein. This sample has some 730,000 distinct CDR3 sequences, with roughly 20% found just once. This sample also belongs to another study, concerning T cells expressing NK-cell markers.

Input material: PBMCs. These receptors came from a woman under 30 in good health.

The chain joins TRBV5-1 to TRBJ2-3; TRBD1 matches at 12 bases. Germline CDR1 is SGHRS and CDR2 is YFSETQ. The V and J ends lost 4 bases and 5 bases, in that order; junction bases with no gene match: 8. The CDR3 length is 16 residues. CDR3 in amino acids: CASSLTGTGGEDTQYF. CDR3 bases: TGCGCCAGCAGCCTAACCGGGACAGGGGGCGAAGATACGCAGTATTTT.

This chain uses TRBV5-1 with TRBJ2-5; possible D gene TRBD2, 7 bases. This CDR3 has 15 amino acids. V lost 5 bases, J lost 1 base, and 15 bases lay in between. The germline gives CDR1 SGHRS, CDR2 YFSETQ. CDR3 residues: CASSLGGDIQETQYF. CDR3 DNA sequence: TGCGCCAGCAGTCTGGGGGGGGACATCCAAGAGACCCAGTACTTC.

The chain has TRBV7-2 and TRBJ1-1; 7 bases are a match to TRBD1. The CDR3 consists of 15 residues. CDR1 SGHTA and CDR2 FQGNSA come from the germline V gene. The V gene end was trimmed by 6 bases and the J gene end by 4 bases; junction bases not matched to a gene: 11. The CDR3 nucleotides are TGTGCCAGCAGAAAAGGACTGGGACAGACCACTGAAGCTTTCTTT. Protein: CASRKGLGQTTEAFF. Full variable domain (outside the CDR3, taken from reference TRBV7-2 and TRBJ1-1): GAGVSQSPSNKVTEKGKDVELRCDPISGHTALYWYRQSLGQGLEFLIYFQGNSAPDKSGLPSDRFSAERTGGSVSTLTIQRTQQEDSAVYLCASRKGLGQTTEAFFGQGTRLTVV.

This clonotype was counted many times. V is TRBV12-3 or TRBV12-4 and J is TRBJ1-6; 8 positions match TRBD1. J gave up 6 bases and V 6 bases, and 7 bases lay outside the gene matches. The CDR3 loop spans 15 amino acids. The CDR3 spells CASRKTGDSNSPLHF. The CDR3 bases are TGTGCCAGCAGAAAGACAGGGGACAGTAATTCACCCCTCCACTTT.

This clonotype showed up just a few times. As DNA, the CDR3 is TGTGCCAGCAGCTTAGCAGACAGGGGAGCTCTGTACTTC. It is translated as CASSLADRGALYF. J is TRBJ2-7 and V is TRBV7-2, with TRBD1 identical over 8 bases. The CDR3 length is 13 residues. V gave up 0 bases and J gave up 12 bases; unmatched junction bases: 7. Germline assignment: CDR1 SGHTA and CDR2 FQGNSA.

This clonotype showed up just a few times. This chain joins TRBV9 and TRBJ2-5; D unresolved. CDR3 length equals 15 residues. Trimming removed 2 bases from V and 0 bases from J, with 11 bases in between. Germline loops: CDR1 SGDLS, CDR2 YYNGEE. CDR3 residues: CASSVSVGNQETQYF. Written as DNA, the CDR3 is TGTGCCAGCAGCGTCAGTGTGGGGAACCAAGAGACCCAGTACTTC.

The gene calls are TRBV7-6 and TRBJ2-3, with TRBD2 matching over 13 bases. The germline V gene encodes CDR1 SGHVS and CDR2 FNYEAQ. The CDR3 is made up of 18 amino acids. The V segment lost 4 bases and the J segment 0 bases; nucleotides outside the gene matches: 7. This chain's CDR3 is CASSSPSGLAGSTDTQYF. In nucleotides, the CDR3 is TGTGCCAGCAGCTCCCCCTCGGGACTAGCGGGAAGCACAGATACGCAGTATTTT.

The J gene is TRBJ2-3, the V gene TRBV7-6; the match to TRBD2 covers 10 bases. The CDR3 spans 15 residues. Unmatched junction bases numbered 2, after V lost 2 bases and J lost 3 bases. The germline V gene has CDR1 SGHVS and CDR2 FNYEAQ. The CDR3, as DNA: TGTGCCAGCAGCTTATCTAGCGGGAGAACAGATACGCAGTATTTT. Its translation is CASSLSSGRTDTQYF.

The rearrangement uses TRBV30 and TRBJ2-3, with 11 bases aligning to TRBD2. Germline CDR1 and CDR2: GTSNPN and SVGIG (reference sequence). CDR3 length equals 15 residues. Trimming took 2 bases from V and 4 from J; bases not matched to a gene: 5. CDR3 in DNA: TGTGCCTGGAGTAGCAGGACTAGCGGGCCAGATACGCAGTATTTT. It specifies CAWSSRTSGPDTQYF.

This clonotype was counted between two and nine times. The chain has TRBV12-3 or TRBV12-4 and TRBJ1-2; 9 bases match TRBD1. The J segment lost 5 bases and the V segment lost 3 bases, leaving 4 bases of the junction unmatched. The CDR3 extends over 14 amino acids. This chain's CDR3 is CASSFFGTGYGYTF. The CDR3 coding sequence is TGTGCCAGCAGTTTTTTCGGGACAGGGTATGGCTACACCTTC.

This clonotype occurred a few times. The chain links TRBV20-1 to TRBJ2-7; 7 bases match TRBD2. The germline gives CDR1 DFQATT, CDR2 SNEGSKA (reference sequence). With V trimmed by 2 bases and J by 6 bases, 7 bases remained unmatched. The CDR3 extends over 13 amino acids. CDR3 residues: CSARLGLVTEQYF. The CDR3 nucleotides read TGCAGTGCTAGACTAGGACTAGTAACCGAGCAGTACTTC.

This clonotype has just a few counts. The chain combines TRBV7-8 with TRBJ2-1; 9 bases match TRBD1. The CDR3 runs to 14 residues. Trimming removed 7 bases from V and 4 bases from J; junction bases left unmatched: 5. CDR1 is SGHVS and CDR2 is FQNEAQ in the germline V gene. The CDR3 protein is CASMKTGGYNEQFF. DNA for the CDR3: TGTGCCAGCATGAAGACAGGGGGTTACAATGAGCAGTTCTTC. Variable domain in full (rest from reference TRBV7-8 and TRBJ2-1): GAGVSQSPRYKVAKRGQDVALRCDPISGHVSLFWYQQALGQGPEFLTYFQNEAQLDKSGLPSDRFFAERPEGSVSTLKIQRTQQEDSAVYLCASMKTGGYNEQFFGPGTRLTVL.

CDR3 sequence (DNA): TGCGCCAGCAGCCCAGAGCCGGGCCAGGTTAAGAGGGAACAGTACTTC. Amino acids: CASSPEPGQVKREQYF. The J gene is TRBJ2-7, the V gene TRBV4-1, with a tentative D call TRBD2 (5 bases). V lost 4 bases to trimming and J lost 10 bases, with 26 bases between them. This CDR3 has 16 residues. Germline CDR1 MGHRA, CDR2 YSYEKL.

This clonotype has only a few counts. This rearrangement joins TRBV12-3 or TRBV12-4 to TRBJ2-5; D is unresolved. The CDR3 has 15 amino acids. Deletions cut 3 bases from V and 0 bases from J, with 11 bases between. The CDR3: CASSFQDGYQETQYF. CDR3 nucleotides: TGTGCCAGCAGTTTCCAGGACGGGTACCAAGAGACCCAGTACTTC.

The rearrangement uses TRBV7-9 and TRBJ2-7; tentative D call: TRBD1 (6 bases). Trimming removed 1 base from V and 2 bases from J, with 18 bases in between. The CDR3 length is 17 residues. CDR1 is SEHNR and CDR2 is FQNEAQ in the germline V gene (reference sequence). CDR3 nucleotide sequence: TGTGCCAGCAGCTTAGGGCCCCGGACAGCCTCCACCTACGAGCAGTACTTC. Translated: CASSLGPRTASTYEQYF.

In this sample, this clonotype turned up a few times. The chain combines TRBV12-3 or TRBV12-4 with TRBJ2-1, with 15 bases that match TRBD2. The CDR3 consists of 15 residues. V lost 6 bases and J lost 9; bases outside the gene matches: 6. CDR3 DNA sequence: TGTGCCAGCAGCCTACCGGGACTAGCGGGAGGTGAGCAGTTCTTC. Its protein product is CASSLPGLAGGEQFF.

The CDR3 is CSVVQGQETQYF. For the CDR3, the DNA is TGCAGCGTTGTTCAGGGACAAGAGACCCAGTACTTC. This chain uses TRBV29-1 with TRBJ2-5, with D possibly matching TRBD1 (5 bases). The V gene's germline CDR1 is SQVTM and CDR2 ANQGSEA. V was shortened by 4 bases and J by 2 bases, with 8 bases between the two germline ends. This CDR3 has 12 residues.

This chain connects TRBV29-1 to TRBJ2-7; perhaps TRBD1 as D (5 bases). The V end lost 1 base, the J end lost 0 bases, and 16 bases lay between the germline ends. The V gene's germline CDR1 is SQVTM and CDR2 ANQGSEA. The CDR3 is 16 residues long. CDR3 residues: CSVEGFSGQLSYEQYF. The CDR3 DNA reads as TGCAGCGTTGAAGGGTTTTCAGGGCAGCTCTCCTACGAGCAGTACTTC.